The entry below gives a single TCR beta chain sequence along with its context. Its antigen is unknown. The assay was immunoSEQ multiplex PCR, and TCRdb's table has in-frame clones only and misses some. The sample contains 450,000 to 550,000 clones, about 88% of which appear only once. The sample's treatment: over 15 received Ad26.COV2.S at low or high dose, single or two shots; roughly five received placebo; per-sample allocation not given. On day 63 after the first injection, vaccine and placebo recipients gave samples. V dropped 0 bases and J dropped 4 bases, with 10 bases sitting between them. This CDR3 contains 14 residues. The germline V gene has CDR1 SGDLS and CDR2 YYNGEE. This sample is part of a study of Ad26.COV2.S vaccination and SARS-CoV-2 variants. Notes on the study in general: Placebo recipients had lower spike-specific TCR breadth than vaccine recipients. Post-vaccination spike-specific CD8+ and CD4+ T cell responses reportedly had substantial breadth.

This specimen consisted of peripheral blood, obtained in a trial of Ad26.COV2.S vaccine versus placebo. The receptor was isolated from a person between 18 and 59 years old who received the Ad26.COV2.S COVID-19 vaccine or a placebo. The chain is built from TRBV9 and TRBJ1-1, with TRBD1 as a possible D gene (6 bases). The CDR3 region is CASSVAGGGTEAFF. The CDR3 DNA follows: TGTGCCAGCAGCGTAGCTGGGGGCGGCACTGAAGCTTTCTTT.